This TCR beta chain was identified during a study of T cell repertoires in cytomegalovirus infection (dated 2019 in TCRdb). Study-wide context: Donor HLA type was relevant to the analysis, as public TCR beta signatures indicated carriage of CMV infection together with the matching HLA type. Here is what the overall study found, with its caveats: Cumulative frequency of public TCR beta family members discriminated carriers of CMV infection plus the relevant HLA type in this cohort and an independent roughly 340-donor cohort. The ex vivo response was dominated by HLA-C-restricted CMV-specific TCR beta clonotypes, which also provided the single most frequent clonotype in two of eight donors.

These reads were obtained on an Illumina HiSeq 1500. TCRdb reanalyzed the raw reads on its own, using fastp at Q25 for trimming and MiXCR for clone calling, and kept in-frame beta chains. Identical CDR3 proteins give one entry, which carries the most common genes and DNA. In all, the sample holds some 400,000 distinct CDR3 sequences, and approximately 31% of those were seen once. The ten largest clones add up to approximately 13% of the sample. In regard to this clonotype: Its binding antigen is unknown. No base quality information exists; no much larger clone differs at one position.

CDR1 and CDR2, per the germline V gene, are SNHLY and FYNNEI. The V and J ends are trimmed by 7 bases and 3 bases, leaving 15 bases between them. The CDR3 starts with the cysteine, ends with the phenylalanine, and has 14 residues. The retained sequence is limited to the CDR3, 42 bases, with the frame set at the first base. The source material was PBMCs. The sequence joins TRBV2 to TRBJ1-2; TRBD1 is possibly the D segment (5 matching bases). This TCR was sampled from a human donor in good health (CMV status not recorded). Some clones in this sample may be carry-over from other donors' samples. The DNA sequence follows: TGTGCCAGCAATGTTCTGGGGCAGGACTATGGCTACACCTTC. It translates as CASNVLGQDYGYTF.